This T cell receptor beta chain was identified during a study of blood T cell repertoires in COVID-19. Study background: Both acute and convalescent COVID-19 samples were obtained from the United States, Italy and Spain. The cDNA or gDNA used as material had been derived from T cells, B-cell-depleted T cells, or PBMCs.

A Seattle source enrolled patients during active infection and followed them longitudinally. The germline V gene has CDR1 LNHDA and CDR2 SQIVND (reference sequence). The ends lost 4 bases at V and 4 bases at J; junction bases unmatched: 14. The CDR3 extends over 17 amino acids. Libraries were prepared by immunoSEQ multiplex PCR; TCRdb keeps only in-frame clonotypes and omits some of them. The sample carries 300,000 to 350,000 clones, over 80% recorded once. The sequenced material came from peripheral blood. This rearrangement joins TRBV19 to TRBJ2-5; 8 bases are shared with TRBD2. This sequence originates from a woman in her forties or fifties with COVID-19, enrolled during active disease. CDR3 region: CASSTRRTSYRGETQYF. CDR3 bases: TGTGCCAGTAGTACTCGTCGGACTAGCTATAGGGGAGAGACCCAGTACTTC. The whole variable domain, remainder taken from reference TRBV19 and TRBJ2-5, is DGGITQSPKYLFRKEGQNVTLSCEQNLNHDAMYWYRQDPGQGLRLIYYSQIVNDFQKGDIAEGYSVSREKKESFPLTVTSAQKNPTAFYLCASSTRRTSYRGETQYFGPGTRLLVL.